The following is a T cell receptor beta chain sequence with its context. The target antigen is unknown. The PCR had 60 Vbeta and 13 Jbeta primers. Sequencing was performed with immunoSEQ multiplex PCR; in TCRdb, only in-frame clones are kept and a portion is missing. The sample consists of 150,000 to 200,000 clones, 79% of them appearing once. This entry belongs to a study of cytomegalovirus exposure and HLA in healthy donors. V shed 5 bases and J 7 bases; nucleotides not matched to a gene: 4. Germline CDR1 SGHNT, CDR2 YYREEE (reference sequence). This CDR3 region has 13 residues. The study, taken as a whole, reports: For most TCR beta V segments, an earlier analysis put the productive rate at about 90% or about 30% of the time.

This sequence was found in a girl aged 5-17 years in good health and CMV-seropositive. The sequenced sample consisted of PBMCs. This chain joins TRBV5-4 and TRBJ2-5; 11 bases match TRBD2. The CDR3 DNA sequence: TGTGCCAGCAGTCTAGCGGGGGGTGGGACCCAGTACTTC. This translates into CASSLAGGGTQYF.